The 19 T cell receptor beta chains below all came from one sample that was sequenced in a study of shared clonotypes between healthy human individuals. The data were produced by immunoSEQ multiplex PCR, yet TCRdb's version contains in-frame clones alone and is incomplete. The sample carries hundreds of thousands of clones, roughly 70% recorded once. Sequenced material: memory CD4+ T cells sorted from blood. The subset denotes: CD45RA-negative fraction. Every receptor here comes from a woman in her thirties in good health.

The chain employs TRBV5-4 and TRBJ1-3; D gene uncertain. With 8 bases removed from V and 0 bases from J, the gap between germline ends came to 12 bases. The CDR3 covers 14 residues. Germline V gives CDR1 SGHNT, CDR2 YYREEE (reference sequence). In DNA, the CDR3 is TGTGCCAGTGGCGACTGGAGCTCTGGAAACACCATATATTTT. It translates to CASGDWSSGNTIYF.

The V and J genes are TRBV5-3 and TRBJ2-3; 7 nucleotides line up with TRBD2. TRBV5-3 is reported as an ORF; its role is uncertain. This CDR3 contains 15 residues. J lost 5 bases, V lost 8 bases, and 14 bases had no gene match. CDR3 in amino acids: CASRRAGEELDTQYF. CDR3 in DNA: TGTGCCAGCAGGAGGGCGGGAGAGGAATTAGATACGCAGTATTTT.

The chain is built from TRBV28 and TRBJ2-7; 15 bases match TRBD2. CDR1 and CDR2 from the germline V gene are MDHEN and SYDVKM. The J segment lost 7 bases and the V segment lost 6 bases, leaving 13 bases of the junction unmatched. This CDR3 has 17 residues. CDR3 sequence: CASRPRMWTSGRVEQYF. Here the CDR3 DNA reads TGTGCCAGCAGGCCAAGAATGTGGACTAGCGGGAGGGTTGAGCAGTACTTC.

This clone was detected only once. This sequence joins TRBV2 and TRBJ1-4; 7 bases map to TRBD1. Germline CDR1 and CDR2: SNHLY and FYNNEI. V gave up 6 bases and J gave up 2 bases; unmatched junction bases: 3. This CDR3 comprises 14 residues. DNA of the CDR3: TGTGCCAGCAGGGACAGGAGGACTAATGAAAAACTGTTTTTT. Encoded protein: CASRDRRTNEKLFF.

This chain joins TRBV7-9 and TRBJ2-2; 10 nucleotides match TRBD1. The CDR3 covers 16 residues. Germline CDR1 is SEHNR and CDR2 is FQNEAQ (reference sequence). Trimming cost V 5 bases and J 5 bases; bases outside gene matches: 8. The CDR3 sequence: CASSKKRTGGTGELFF. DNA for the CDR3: TGTGCCAGCAGCAAGAAACGGACAGGGGGAACCGGGGAGCTGTTTTTT.

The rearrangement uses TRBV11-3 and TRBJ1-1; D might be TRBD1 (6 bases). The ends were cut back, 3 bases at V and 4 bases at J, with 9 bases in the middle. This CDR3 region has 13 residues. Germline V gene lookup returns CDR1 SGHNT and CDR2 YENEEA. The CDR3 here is CASSLTGGTEAFF. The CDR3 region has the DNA TGTGCCAGCAGCTTGACAGGAGGCACTGAAGCTTTCTTT. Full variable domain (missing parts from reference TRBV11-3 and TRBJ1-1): EAGVVQSPRYKIIEKKQPVAFWCNPISGHNTLYWYLQNLGQGPELLIRYENEEAVDDSQLPKDRFSAERLKGVDSTLKIQPAELGDSAVYLCASSLTGGTEAFFGQGTRLTVV.

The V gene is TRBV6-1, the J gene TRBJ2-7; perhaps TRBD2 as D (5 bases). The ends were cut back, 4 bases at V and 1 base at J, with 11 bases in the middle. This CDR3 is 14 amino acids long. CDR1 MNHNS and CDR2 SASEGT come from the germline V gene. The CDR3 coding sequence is TGTGCCAGCAGTGTCGCGGGCGGTTCCTACGAGCAGTACTTC. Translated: CASSVAGGSYEQYF.

This chain's CDR3 is CASKTSGRNEQFF. For the CDR3, the DNA is TGTGCCAGCAAGACTAGCGGGAGGAATGAGCAGTTCTTC. The V call is TRBV7-9, the J call TRBJ2-1, with 13 bases identical to TRBD2. Looked up from germline, CDR1 is SEHNR and CDR2 is FQNEAQ (reference sequence). V shed 7 bases, J shed 7 bases, and the junction held 1 base outside the gene matches. The CDR3 contains 13 residues.

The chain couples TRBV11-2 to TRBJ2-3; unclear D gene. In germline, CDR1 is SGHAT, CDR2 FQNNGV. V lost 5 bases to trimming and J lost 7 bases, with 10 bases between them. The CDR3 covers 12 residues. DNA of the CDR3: TGTGCCAGCAGCCCCGATTCCCATACGCAGTATTTT. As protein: CASSPDSHTQYF.

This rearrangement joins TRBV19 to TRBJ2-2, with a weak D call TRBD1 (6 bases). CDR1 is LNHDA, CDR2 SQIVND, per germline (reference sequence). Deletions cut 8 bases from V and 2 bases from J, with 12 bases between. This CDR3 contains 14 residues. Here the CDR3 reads CASLQGFNTGELFF. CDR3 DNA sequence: TGTGCCAGTCTACAGGGATTTAACACCGGGGAGCTGTTTTTT.

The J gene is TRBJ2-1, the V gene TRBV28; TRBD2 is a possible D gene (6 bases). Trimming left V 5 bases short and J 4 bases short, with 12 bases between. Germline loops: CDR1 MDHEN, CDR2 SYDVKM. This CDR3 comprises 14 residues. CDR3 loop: CASSVAAKYNEQFF. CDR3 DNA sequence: TGTGCCAGCAGTGTAGCGGCAAAATACAATGAGCAGTTCTTC.

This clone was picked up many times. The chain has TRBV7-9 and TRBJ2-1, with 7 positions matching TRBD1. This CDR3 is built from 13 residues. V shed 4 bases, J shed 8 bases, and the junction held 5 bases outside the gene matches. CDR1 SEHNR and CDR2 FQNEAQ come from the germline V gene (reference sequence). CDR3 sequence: CASSSDRAHEQFF. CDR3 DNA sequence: TGTGCCAGCAGCTCTGACAGGGCCCATGAGCAGTTCTTC.

CDR3 coding DNA: TGTGCCAGCAGCCCTCCGATTCGGATCGGGCCCTACGAGCAGTACTTC. It yields the protein CASSPPIRIGPYEQYF. The chain combines TRBV27 with TRBJ2-7; no firm D call. The germline V gene has CDR1 MNHEY and CDR2 SMNVEV (reference sequence). The V end lost 6 bases, the J end lost 2 bases, and 20 bases lay between the germline ends. The CDR3 length is 16 residues.

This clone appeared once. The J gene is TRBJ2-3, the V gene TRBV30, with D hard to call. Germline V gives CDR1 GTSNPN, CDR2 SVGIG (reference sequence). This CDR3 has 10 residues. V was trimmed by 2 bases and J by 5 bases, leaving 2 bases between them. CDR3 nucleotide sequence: TGTGCCTGGAGTATAGATACGCAGTATTTT. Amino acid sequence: CAWSIDTQYF.

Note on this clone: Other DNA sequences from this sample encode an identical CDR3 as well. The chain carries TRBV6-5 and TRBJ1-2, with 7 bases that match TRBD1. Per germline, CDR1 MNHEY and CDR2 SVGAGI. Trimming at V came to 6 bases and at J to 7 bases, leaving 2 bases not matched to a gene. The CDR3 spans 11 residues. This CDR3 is CASRRQGGYTF. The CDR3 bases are TGTGCCAGCAGAAGACAGGGTGGCTACACCTTC.

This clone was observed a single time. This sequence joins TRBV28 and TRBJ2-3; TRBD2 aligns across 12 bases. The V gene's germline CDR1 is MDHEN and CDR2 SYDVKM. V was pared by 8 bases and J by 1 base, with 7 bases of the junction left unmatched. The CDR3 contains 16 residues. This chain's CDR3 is CASGDRTSGGTDTQYF. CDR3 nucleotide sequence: TGTGCCAGCGGAGATCGGACTAGCGGGGGCACAGATACGCAGTATTTT.

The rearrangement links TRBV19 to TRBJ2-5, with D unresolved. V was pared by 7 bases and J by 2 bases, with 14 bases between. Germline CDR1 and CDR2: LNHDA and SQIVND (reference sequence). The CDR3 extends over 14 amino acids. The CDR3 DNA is TGTGCCAGTATGGACGGGCTTGTTCAAGAGACCCAGTACTTC. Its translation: CASMDGLVQETQYF.

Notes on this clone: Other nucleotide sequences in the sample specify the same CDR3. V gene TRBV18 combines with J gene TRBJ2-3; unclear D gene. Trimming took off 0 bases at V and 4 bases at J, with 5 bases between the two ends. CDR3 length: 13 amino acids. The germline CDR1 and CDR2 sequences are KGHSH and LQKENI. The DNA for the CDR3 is TGTGCCAGCTCACCACCAGGGCCAGATACGCAGTATTTT. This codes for CASSPPGPDTQYF.

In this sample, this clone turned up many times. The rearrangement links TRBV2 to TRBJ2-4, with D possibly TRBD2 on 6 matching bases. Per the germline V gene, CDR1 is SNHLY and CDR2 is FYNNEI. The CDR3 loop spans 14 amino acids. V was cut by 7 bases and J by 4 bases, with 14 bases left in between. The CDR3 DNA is TGTGCCAGCAAGTGGACGGGGGAAAAAAACATTCAGTACTTC. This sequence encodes CASKWTGEKNIQYF.